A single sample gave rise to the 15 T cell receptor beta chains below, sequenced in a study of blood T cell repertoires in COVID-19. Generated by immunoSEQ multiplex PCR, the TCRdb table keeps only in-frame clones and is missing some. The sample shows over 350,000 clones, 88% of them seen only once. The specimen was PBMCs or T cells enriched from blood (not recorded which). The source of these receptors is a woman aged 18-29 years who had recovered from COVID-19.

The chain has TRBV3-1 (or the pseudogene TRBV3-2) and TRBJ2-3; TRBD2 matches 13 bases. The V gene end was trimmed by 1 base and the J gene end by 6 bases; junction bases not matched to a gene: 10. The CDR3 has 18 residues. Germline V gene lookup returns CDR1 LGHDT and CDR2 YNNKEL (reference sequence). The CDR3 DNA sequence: TGTGCCAGCAGCCAAGGCCCCGGGACTAGCGGGGACTATGATACGCAGTATTTT. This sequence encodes CASSQGPGTSGDYDTQYF.

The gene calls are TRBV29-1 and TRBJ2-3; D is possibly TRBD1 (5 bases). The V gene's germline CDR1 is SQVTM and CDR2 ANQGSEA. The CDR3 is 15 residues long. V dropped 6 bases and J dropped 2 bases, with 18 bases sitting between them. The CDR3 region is CSVPRAQSLTDTQYF. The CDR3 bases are TGCAGCGTCCCCAGGGCTCAATCACTCACAGATACGCAGTATTTT.

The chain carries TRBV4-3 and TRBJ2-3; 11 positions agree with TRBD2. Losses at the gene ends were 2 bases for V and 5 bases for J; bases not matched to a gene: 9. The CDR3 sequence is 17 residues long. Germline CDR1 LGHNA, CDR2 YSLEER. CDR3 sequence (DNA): TGCGCCAGCAGCCAACTAGCTCTAGCGGGGGGTGGAGATACGCAGTATTTT. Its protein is CASSQLALAGGGDTQYF.

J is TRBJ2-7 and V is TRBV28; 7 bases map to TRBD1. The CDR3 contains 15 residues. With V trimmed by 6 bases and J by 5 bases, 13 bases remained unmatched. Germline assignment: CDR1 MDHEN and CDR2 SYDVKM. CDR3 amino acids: CASSQQTGSLNEQYF. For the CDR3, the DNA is TGTGCCAGCAGCCAACAGACAGGGTCTCTCAACGAGCAGTACTTC.

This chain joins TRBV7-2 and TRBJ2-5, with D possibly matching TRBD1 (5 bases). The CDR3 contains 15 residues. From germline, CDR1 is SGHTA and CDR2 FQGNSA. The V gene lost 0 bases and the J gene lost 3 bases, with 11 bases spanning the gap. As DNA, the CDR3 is TGTGCCAGCAGCTTAGCCCTTCCAGGGAAAGAGACCCAGTACTTC. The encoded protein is CASSLALPGKETQYF. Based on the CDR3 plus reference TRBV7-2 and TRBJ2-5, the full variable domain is GAGVSQSPSNKVTEKGKDVELRCDPISGHTALYWYRQSLGQGLEFLIYFQGNSAPDKSGLPSDRFSAERTGGSVSTLTIQRTQQEDSAVYLCASSLALPGKETQYFGPGTRLLVL.

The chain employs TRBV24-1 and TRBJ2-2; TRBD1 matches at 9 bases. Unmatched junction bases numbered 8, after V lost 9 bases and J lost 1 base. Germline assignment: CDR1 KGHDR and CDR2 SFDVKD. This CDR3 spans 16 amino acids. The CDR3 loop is CATRSTGQGNTGELFF. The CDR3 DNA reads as TGTGCCACCCGAAGTACGGGACAGGGGAACACCGGGGAGCTGTTTTTT.

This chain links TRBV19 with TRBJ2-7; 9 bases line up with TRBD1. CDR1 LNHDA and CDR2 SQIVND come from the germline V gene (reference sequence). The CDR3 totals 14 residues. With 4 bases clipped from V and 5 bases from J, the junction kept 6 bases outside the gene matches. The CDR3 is CASSTGQGEDEQYF. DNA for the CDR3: TGTGCCAGTAGTACGGGACAGGGAGAGGACGAGCAGTACTTC.

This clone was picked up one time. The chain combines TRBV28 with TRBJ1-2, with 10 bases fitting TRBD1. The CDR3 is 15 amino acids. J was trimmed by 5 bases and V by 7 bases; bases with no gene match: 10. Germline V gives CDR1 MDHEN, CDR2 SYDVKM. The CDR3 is CASNDPGDRGYGYTF. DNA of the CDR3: TGTGCCAGCAATGACCCCGGGGACAGGGGATATGGCTACACCTTC.

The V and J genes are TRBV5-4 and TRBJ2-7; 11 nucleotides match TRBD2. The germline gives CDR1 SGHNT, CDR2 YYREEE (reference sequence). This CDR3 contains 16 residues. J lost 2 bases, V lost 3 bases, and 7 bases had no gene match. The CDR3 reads CASSSMTSGDTYEQYF. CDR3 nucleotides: TGTGCCAGCAGCTCGATGACTAGCGGGGATACCTACGAGCAGTACTTC.

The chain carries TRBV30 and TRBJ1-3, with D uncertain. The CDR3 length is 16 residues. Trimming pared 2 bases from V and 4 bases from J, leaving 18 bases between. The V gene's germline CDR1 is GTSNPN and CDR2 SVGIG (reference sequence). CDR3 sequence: CAWSPRGIGPGNTIYF. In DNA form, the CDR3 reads TGTGCCTGGAGTCCCCGGGGTATCGGCCCGGGAAACACCATATATTTT.

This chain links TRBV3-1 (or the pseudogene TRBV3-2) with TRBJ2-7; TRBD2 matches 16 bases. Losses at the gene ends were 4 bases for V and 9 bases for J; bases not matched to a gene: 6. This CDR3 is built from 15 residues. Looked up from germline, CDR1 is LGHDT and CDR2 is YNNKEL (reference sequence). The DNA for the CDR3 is TGTGCCAGCAGCCTCACCGGGACTAGCGGGGGGGTGCAGTACTTC. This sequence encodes CASSLTGTSGGVQYF.

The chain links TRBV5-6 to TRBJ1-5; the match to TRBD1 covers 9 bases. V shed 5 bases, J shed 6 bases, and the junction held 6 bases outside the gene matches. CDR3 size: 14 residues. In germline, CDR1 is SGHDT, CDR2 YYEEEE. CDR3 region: CASSRTGAIQPQHF. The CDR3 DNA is TGTGCCAGCAGTAGGACAGGGGCCATTCAGCCCCAGCATTTT.

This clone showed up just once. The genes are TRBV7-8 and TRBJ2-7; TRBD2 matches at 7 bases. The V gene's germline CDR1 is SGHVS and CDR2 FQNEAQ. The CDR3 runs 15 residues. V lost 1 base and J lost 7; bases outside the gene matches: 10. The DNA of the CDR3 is TGTGCCAGCAGCTTAGGGGCGGGGGATCCCCTTGAGCAGTACTTC. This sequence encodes CASSLGAGDPLEQYF.

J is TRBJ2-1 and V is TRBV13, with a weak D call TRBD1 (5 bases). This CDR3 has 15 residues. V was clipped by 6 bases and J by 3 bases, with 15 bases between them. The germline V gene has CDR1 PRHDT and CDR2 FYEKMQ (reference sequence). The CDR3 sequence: CASRSKGMVYNEQFF. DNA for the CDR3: TGTGCCAGCAGGTCCAAGGGGATGGTCTACAATGAGCAGTTCTTC. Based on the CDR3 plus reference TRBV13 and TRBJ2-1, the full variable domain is AAGVIQSPRHLIKEKRETATLKCYPIPRHDTVYWYQQGPGQDPQFLISFYEKMQSDKGSIPDRFSAQQFSDYHSELNMSSLELGDSALYFCASRSKGMVYNEQFFGPGTRLTVL.

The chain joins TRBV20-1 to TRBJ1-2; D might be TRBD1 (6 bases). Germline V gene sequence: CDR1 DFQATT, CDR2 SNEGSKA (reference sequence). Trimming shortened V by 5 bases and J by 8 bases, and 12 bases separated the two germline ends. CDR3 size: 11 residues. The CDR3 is CSALTGYGYTF. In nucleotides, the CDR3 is TGCAGTGCTCTAACAGGGTACGGCTACACCTTC.